This T cell receptor beta chain was captured by sequencing in a study of blood T cells in healthy people across ages. CDR1 is SGHRS and CDR2 is YFSETQ in the germline V gene. This CDR3 comprises 16 residues. The germline V and J ends were trimmed by 0 bases and 2 bases, with 14 bases remaining between them. Combining a sample-barcoded 5' primer with a J-beta primer mix, a second PCR ran for roughly 7 to 12 cycles. One entry per CDR3 protein, called by TCRdb with MiXCR from the 5' RACE reads. The sample includes fewer than 950,000 distinct CDR3 sequences, around half of them seen just once. Every donor gave about 9 milliliters of peripheral blood.

Material for sequencing was blood. This sequence joins TRBV5-1 and TRBJ1-2; no reliable D call. This TCR derives from a man aged 80 or over in good health. CDR3 in amino acids: CASSLGADLGNYGYTF. The CDR3 bases are TGCGCCAGCAGCTTGGGGGCGGATTTAGGGAACTATGGCTACACCTTC.